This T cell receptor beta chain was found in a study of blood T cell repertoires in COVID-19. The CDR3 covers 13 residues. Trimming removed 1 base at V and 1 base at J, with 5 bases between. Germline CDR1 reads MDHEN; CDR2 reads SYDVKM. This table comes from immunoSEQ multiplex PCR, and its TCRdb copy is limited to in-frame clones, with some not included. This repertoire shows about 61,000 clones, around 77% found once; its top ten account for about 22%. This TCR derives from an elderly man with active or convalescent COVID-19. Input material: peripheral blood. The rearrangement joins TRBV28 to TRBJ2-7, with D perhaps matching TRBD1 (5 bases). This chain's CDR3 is CASSLYRSYEQYF. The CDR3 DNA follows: TGTGCCAGCAGTTTATACAGGTCCTACGAGCAGTACTTC.